The subject of this entry is one T cell receptor beta chain. Its matching antigen is unknown. Germline loops: CDR1 MNHEY, CDR2 SVGAGI. The CDR3 runs 11 residues. This table comes from immunoSEQ multiplex PCR, and its TCRdb copy is limited to in-frame clones, with some not included. The top ten clones hold more than 0.4% of a sample with around 200,000 clones, 85% to 90% of them seen once. The data originate from a study of T cell responses to AZD1222 COVID-19 vaccine. Study as a whole: Analyses pooled second doses at about 4 or about 12 weeks. Study-wide results and caveats: As reported, nearly half of all spike-specific TCRs target variant regions that are unmutated.

Sequencing was performed on peripheral blood, taken on day 0 of AZD1222 vaccination. The TCR sequence derives from an adult in good health. The V call is TRBV6-5, the J call TRBJ1-1, with a possible D match to TRBD1 (5 bases). CDR3: CVSRGGTEAFF. The CDR3 coding sequence is TGTGTGTCCCGGGGGGGGACTGAAGCTTTCTTT.